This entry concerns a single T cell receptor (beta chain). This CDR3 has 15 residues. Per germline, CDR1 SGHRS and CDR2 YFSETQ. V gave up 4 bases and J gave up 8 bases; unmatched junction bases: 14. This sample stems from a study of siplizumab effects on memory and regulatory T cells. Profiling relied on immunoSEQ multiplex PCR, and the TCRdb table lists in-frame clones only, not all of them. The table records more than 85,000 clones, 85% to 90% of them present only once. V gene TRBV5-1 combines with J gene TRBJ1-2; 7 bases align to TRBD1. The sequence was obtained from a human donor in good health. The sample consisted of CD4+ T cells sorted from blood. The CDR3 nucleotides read TGCGCCAGCAGCGGTGGGACAGAAGCAGTGAGGGGCTACACCTTC. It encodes CASSGGTEAVRGYTF.